This T cell receptor beta chain was found in a study of T cell changes during pregnancy in multiple sclerosis. Germline V gives CDR1 SEHNR, CDR2 FQNEAQ (reference sequence). CDR3 length: 13 amino acids. With V trimmed by 7 bases and J by 7 bases, 9 bases remained unmatched. Sequencing was performed with immunoSEQ multiplex PCR; in TCRdb, only in-frame clones are kept and a portion is missing. The sample has about 86,000 clones, approximately 90% seen once; the top ten hold around 2%. The sample in question was peripheral blood, obtained in the first trimester of pregnancy. V is TRBV7-9 and J is TRBJ2-7; 8 bases agree with TRBD2. The receptor was isolated from a female donor in good health, enrolled as a control in a pregnancy study. The CDR3 sequence is CASKRGGLEEQYF. CDR3 coding DNA: TGTGCCAGCAAACGGGGGGGCCTGGAGGAGCAGTACTTC.